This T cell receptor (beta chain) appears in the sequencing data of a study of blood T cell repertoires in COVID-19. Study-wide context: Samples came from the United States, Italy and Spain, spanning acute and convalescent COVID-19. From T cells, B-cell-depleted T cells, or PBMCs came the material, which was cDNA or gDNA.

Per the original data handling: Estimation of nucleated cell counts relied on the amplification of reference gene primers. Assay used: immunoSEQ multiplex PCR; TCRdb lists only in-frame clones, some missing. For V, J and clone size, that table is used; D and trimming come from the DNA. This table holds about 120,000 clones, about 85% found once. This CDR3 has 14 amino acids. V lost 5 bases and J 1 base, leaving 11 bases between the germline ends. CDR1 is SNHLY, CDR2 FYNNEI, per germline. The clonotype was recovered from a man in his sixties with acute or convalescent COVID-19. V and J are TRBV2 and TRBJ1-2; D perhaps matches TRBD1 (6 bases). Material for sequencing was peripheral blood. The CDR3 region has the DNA TGTGCCAGCAGTTCTCAGGGGAGTAACTATGGCTACACCTTC. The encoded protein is CASSSQGSNYGYTF. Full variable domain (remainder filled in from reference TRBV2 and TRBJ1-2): EPEVTQTPSHQVTQMGQEVILRCVPISNHLYFYWYRQILGQKVEFLVSFYNNEISEKSEIFDDQFSVERPDGSNFTLKIRSTKLEDSAMYFCASSSQGSNYGYTFGSGTRLTVV.